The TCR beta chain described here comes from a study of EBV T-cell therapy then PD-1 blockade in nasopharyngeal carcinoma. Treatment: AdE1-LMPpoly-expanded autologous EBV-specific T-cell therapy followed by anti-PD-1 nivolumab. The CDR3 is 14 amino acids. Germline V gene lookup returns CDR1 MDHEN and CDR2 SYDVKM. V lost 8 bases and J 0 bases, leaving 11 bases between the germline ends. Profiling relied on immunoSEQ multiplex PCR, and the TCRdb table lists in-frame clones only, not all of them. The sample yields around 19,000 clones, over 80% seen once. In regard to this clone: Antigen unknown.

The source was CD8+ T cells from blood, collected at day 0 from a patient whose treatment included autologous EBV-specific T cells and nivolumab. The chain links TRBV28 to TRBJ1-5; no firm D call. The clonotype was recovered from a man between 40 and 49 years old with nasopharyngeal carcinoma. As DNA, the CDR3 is TGTGCCAGCGTCGCCCCCTATAGCAATCAGCCCCAGCATTTT. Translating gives CASVAPYSNQPQHF.